This T cell receptor (beta chain) comes out of a study of graft-versus-host responses after intestinal transplantation. Study-wide context: Recipients got multivisceral, liver-intestinal, or isolated intestinal transplants.

The data were produced by immunoSEQ multiplex PCR, yet TCRdb's version contains in-frame clones alone and is incomplete. The sample has about 100,000 clones, around nine tenths seen once. A note on this clone: Its specificity is unknown.

Germline CDR1 reads LGHNT; CDR2 reads FRNRAP. The CDR3 spans 16 residues. Trimming took 1 base from V and 4 from J, leaving 13 bases between them. General study findings and limits: Present in recipient marrow, GvH clones included some that appeared first in ileum or blood. An association linked early post-transplant HvG declines with peak circulating GvH clone levels. Patients who carried graft-donor T cell macrochimerism also had high graft-versus-host to host-versus-graft clonal ratios in their allografts.

V usage is TRBV12-5 and J usage is TRBJ2-2; D might be TRBD1 (6 bases). The source of this sequence is a human donor who received an intestinal transplant. Here the sequenced sample was unstimulated CD8+ T cells sorted from spleen or lymph node cells, taken before intestinal transplant. The CDR3 spells CASGLGSRDITGELFF. CDR3 coding DNA: TGTGCTAGTGGTTTGGGCTCGAGGGACATCACCGGGGAGCTGTTTTTT.